These 31 T cell receptor beta chains came from one sample sequenced in a study of T cells in narcolepsy. Assay used: immunoSEQ multiplex PCR; TCRdb lists only in-frame clones, some missing. There are 24,000 or so clones in the sample; about 83% occur only once, and approximately 1.3% lies in the top ten. Sequenced input: CD45RA- memory CD4+ T cells from PBMCs. The receptors originated from a human donor with narcolepsy.

The gene calls are TRBV11-2 and TRBJ2-3; the match to TRBD2 covers 10 bases. This CDR3 contains 15 residues. Germline values: CDR1 SGHAT, CDR2 FQNNGV. Unmatched junction bases numbered 9, after V lost 5 bases and J lost 7 bases. This chain's CDR3 is CASSQTGTSAYTQYF. The CDR3, as DNA: TGTGCCAGCAGCCAGACCGGGACTAGCGCGTATACGCAGTATTTT.

The chain recombines TRBV28 with TRBJ2-1; 9 positions agree with TRBD2. The V gene's germline CDR1 is MDHEN and CDR2 SYDVKM. The CDR3 is made up of 15 amino acids. V gave up 3 bases and J gave up 5 bases; unmatched junction bases: 5. Here the CDR3 DNA reads TGTGCCAGCAGTTTGGGACTAGCAATCGACAATGAGCAGTTCTTC. Its translation is CASSLGLAIDNEQFF.

V usage is TRBV7-2 and J usage is TRBJ2-1; 12 bases fit TRBD2. V was clipped by 5 bases and J by 7 bases; unmatched bases: 6. This CDR3 is 15 amino acids long. Germline CDR1 and CDR2: SGHTA and FQGNSA. The CDR3: CASSGLAGYTNEQFF. CDR3 sequence (DNA): TGTGCCAGCAGCGGACTAGCGGGATATACTAATGAGCAGTTCTTC. The entire variable domain, with the rest obtained from reference TRBV7-2 and TRBJ2-1, is as follows: GAGVSQSPSNKVTEKGKDVELRCDPISGHTALYWYRQSLGQGLEFLIYFQGNSAPDKSGLPSDRFSAERTGGSVSTLTIQRTQQEDSAVYLCASSGLAGYTNEQFFGPGTRLTVL.

This sequence joins TRBV19 and TRBJ2-5; 13 bases agree with TRBD2. CDR3 length: 15 amino acids. J lost 5 bases, V lost 4 bases, and 4 bases had no gene match. Germline CDR1 is LNHDA and CDR2 is SQIVND (reference sequence). The CDR3 region has the DNA TGTGCCAGTAGTAAACTAGCGGGAGGGCCCGAGACCCAGTACTTC. This sequence encodes CASSKLAGGPETQYF.

The V and J genes are TRBV29-1 and TRBJ2-1; 11 bases are shared with TRBD2. From germline, CDR1 is SQVTM and CDR2 ANQGSEA. The V gene end was trimmed by 3 bases and the J gene end by 9 bases; junction bases not matched to a gene: 13. The CDR3 has 16 residues. This CDR3 reads CSVDMVAGGPSGEQFF. The DNA for the CDR3 is TGCAGCGTTGATATGGTAGCGGGAGGGCCCAGCGGTGAGCAGTTCTTC.

This clone was detected once. A junction boundary mismatches the germline segment, possibly from a read error. The genes are TRBV28 and TRBJ2-6, with 8 bases identical to TRBD1. The germline gives CDR1 MDHEN, CDR2 SYDVKM. This CDR3 spans 17 amino acids. This CDR3 is CASKGDRSYSGANVLTF. The CDR3 coding sequence is TGTGCGAGCAAGGGGGACAGGTCTTACTCTGGGGCCAACGTCCTGACTTTC.

This clone occurred a few times. The chain couples TRBV27 to TRBJ2-7; TRBD1 is a possible D gene (6 bases). Germline CDR1 and CDR2: MNHEY and SMNVEV (reference sequence). V lost 3 bases and J lost 3, with 15 bases in between. The CDR3 extends over 15 amino acids. Here the CDR3 reads CASSFYGQGFYEQYF. The CDR3 nucleotides read TGTGCCAGCAGTTTTTACGGGCAGGGGTTCTACGAGCAGTACTTC.

In its sample, this clone was seen a few times. This chain uses TRBV11-2 with TRBJ1-3, with unresolved D. The V end was cut by 5 bases, the J end by 0 bases, with 8 bases between. The V gene's germline CDR1 is SGHAT and CDR2 FQNNGV. The CDR3 sequence is 14 residues long. The CDR3 nucleotides read TGTGCCAGCAGCCAAGGGAGCTCTGGAAACACCATATATTTT. Translating gives CASSQGSSGNTIYF. Drawing the rest from reference TRBV11-2 and TRBJ1-3, the complete variable domain is EAGVAQSPRYKIIEKRQSVAFWCNPISGHATLYWYQQILGQGPKLLIQFQNNGVVDDSQLPKDRFSAERLKGVDSTLKIQPAKLEDSAVYLCASSQGSSGNTIYFGEGSWLTVV.

The rearrangement uses TRBV5-4 and TRBJ2-5; the D gene is possibly TRBD2 (6 bases). Germline values: CDR1 SGHNT, CDR2 YYREEE (reference sequence). Trimming cost V 3 bases and J 6 bases, with 15 bases left between them. The CDR3 runs 14 residues. Here the CDR3 reads CASSSPGLLKTQYF. The CDR3 DNA sequence: TGTGCCAGCAGCTCACCCGGACTACTCAAGACCCAGTACTTC.

The chain employs TRBV11-3 and TRBJ2-2, with D tentatively TRBD2 (5 bases). Per the germline V gene, CDR1 is SGHNT and CDR2 is YENEEA. V shed 0 bases and J shed 2 bases, with 10 bases lying between them. The length of the CDR3 is 16 residues. CDR3: CASSLDLEGNTGELFF. CDR3 coding DNA: TGTGCCAGCAGCTTAGACCTTGAGGGAAACACCGGGGAGCTGTTTTTT.

The chain combines TRBV9 with TRBJ1-2; D unresolved. Germline values: CDR1 SGDLS, CDR2 YYNGEE. V was clipped by 4 bases and J by 2 bases, with 21 bases between them. The CDR3 has 17 residues. As DNA, the CDR3 is TGTGCCAGCAGCTACCCCCTCTCCGCTCAGGCAAACTATGGCTACACCTTC. It yields the protein CASSYPLSAQANYGYTF. Full variable domain (missing parts from reference TRBV9 and TRBJ1-2): DSGVTQTPKHLITATGQRVTLRCSPRSGDLSVYWYQQSLDQGLQFLIQYYNGEERAKGNILERFSAQQFPDLHSELNLSSLELGDSALYFCASSYPLSAQANYGYTFGSGTRLTVV.

The chain combines TRBV6-1 with TRBJ1-4; 10 bases are shared with TRBD1. V trimming: 3 bases; J trimming: 10 bases; junction bases outside the gene matches: 5. The CDR3 consists of 14 residues. Germline V gives CDR1 MNHNS, CDR2 SASEGT. CDR3 in amino acids: CASSEGQGTGKLFF. DNA for the CDR3: TGTGCCAGCAGTGAGGGACAGGGGACCGGAAAACTGTTTTTT.

This sequence joins TRBV9 and TRBJ1-5; no clear D. This CDR3 spans 13 amino acids. Germline lookup yields CDR1 SGDLS and CDR2 YYNGEE. Between the trimmed V and J ends, which lost 3 bases and 0 bases, there was a span of 4 bases. For the CDR3, the DNA is TGTGCCAGCAGCGACGATAGCAATCAGCCCCAGCATTTT. Translated: CASSDDSNQPQHF.

A single count supports this clone. J is TRBJ2-3 and V is TRBV29-1; D is perhaps TRBD1 or TRBD2 (6 bases each). The V gene lost 6 bases and the J gene lost 5 bases, with 18 bases spanning the gap. Germline V lookup: CDR1 SQVTM, CDR2 ANQGSEA. CDR3 size: 14 residues. In nucleotides, the CDR3 is TGCAGCGTCCCAGCGGAGGGGGTCGGAGATACGCAGTATTTT. It is translated as CSVPAEGVGDTQYF.

The chain links TRBV4-3 to TRBJ1-2, with D perhaps TRBD1 (6 bases). Germline V lookup: CDR1 LGHNA, CDR2 YSLEER. Trimming stripped 3 bases from V and 8 bases from J, with 16 bases between. CDR3 length: 14 amino acids. The chain's CDR3 is CASSHHRAAEGYTF. The DNA of the CDR3 is TGCGCCAGCAGCCACCACAGGGCGGCAGAAGGCTACACCTTC.

The chain recombines TRBV7-9 with TRBJ2-3; TRBD1 or TRBD2 may be the D gene (6 bases each). The germline CDR1 and CDR2 sequences are SEHNR and FQNEAQ (reference sequence). The CDR3 consists of 16 residues. With 5 bases removed from V and 3 bases from J, the gap between germline ends came to 18 bases. CDR3 loop: CASSKQTGGSTDTQYF. CDR3 sequence (DNA): TGTGCCAGCAGCAAGCAGACAGGAGGGAGTACAGATACGCAGTATTTT.

The chain recombines TRBV5-1 with TRBJ2-1; D assignment may be TRBD1 or TRBD2 (5 bases each). Germline CDR1 is SGHRS and CDR2 is YFSETQ. The CDR3 is made up of 15 amino acids. Trimming shortened V by 2 bases and J by 0 bases, and 9 bases separated the two germline ends. CDR3 region: CASSFRDGSYNEQFF. CDR3 bases: TGCGCCAGCAGCTTTCGGGACGGCTCCTACAATGAGCAGTTCTTC. Complete variable domain (other parts from reference TRBV5-1 and TRBJ2-1): KAGVTQTPRYLIKTRGQQVTLSCSPISGHRSVSWYQQTPGQGLQFLFEYFSETQRNKGNFPGRFSGRQFSNSRSEMNVSTLELGDSALYLCASSFRDGSYNEQFFGPGTRLTVL.

The chain combines TRBV6-1 with TRBJ1-5; D is possibly TRBD1 (5 bases). The CDR3 sequence is 14 residues long. The germline V gene encodes CDR1 MNHNS and CDR2 SASEGT. The V and J ends lost 6 bases and 5 bases respectively, with 14 bases between them. As DNA, the CDR3 is TGTGCCAGCAGGGATACAGGAGGGCATCAGCCCCAGCATTTT. This codes for CASRDTGGHQPQHF.

The chain combines TRBV7-2 with TRBJ2-2; D is unclear. Germline CDR1 reads SGHTA; CDR2 reads FQGNSA. The CDR3 sequence is 17 residues long. With 1 base removed from V and 1 base from J, the gap between germline ends came to 13 bases. The CDR3 coding sequence is TGTGCCAGCAGCTTAGACTTCTCGGCAGTGAACACCGGGGAGCTGTTTTTT. It translates to CASSLDFSAVNTGELFF.

The chain uses TRBV28 and TRBJ1-5, with 8 positions matching TRBD1. Per germline, CDR1 MDHEN and CDR2 SYDVKM. The CDR3 is 15 residues long. Trimming removed 4 bases from V and 4 bases from J; junction bases left unmatched: 6. CDR3 coding DNA: TGTGCCAGCAGTTCATCGACAGGGGAAAATCAGCCCCAGCATTTT. Amino acids: CASSSSTGENQPQHF.

This CDR3 reads CATHTGESGANVLTF. The CDR3 DNA follows: TGTGCCACCCATACAGGGGAGTCTGGGGCCAACGTCCTGACTTTC. This chain links TRBV19 with TRBJ2-6; 7 nucleotides align to TRBD1. Trimming at V came to 10 bases and at J to 1 base, leaving 7 bases not matched to a gene. Germline V lookup: CDR1 LNHDA, CDR2 SQIVND (reference sequence). The CDR3 runs to 15 residues.

This chain links TRBV7-6 with TRBJ2-5; perhaps TRBD2 as D (6 bases). This CDR3 is built from 14 residues. The V and J ends lost 0 bases and 5 bases respectively, with 10 bases between them. Germline lookup yields CDR1 SGHVS and CDR2 FNYEAQ. The CDR3 region is CASSLASGYETQYF. The DNA of the CDR3 is TGTGCCAGCAGCTTAGCCAGCGGGTACGAGACCCAGTACTTC.

The rearrangement joins TRBV7-6 to TRBJ2-5, with D tentatively TRBD2 (6 bases). CDR1 is SGHVS and CDR2 is FNYEAQ in the germline V gene. V lost 5 bases to trimming and J lost 7 bases, with 20 bases between them. CDR3 length: 15 residues. The CDR3 sequence is CASSQPWTKSGTQYF. Here the CDR3 DNA reads TGTGCCAGCAGCCAGCCCTGGACTAAGTCGGGGACCCAGTACTTC. The whole variable domain, filled in from reference TRBV7-6 and TRBJ2-5, reads GAGVSQSPRYKVTKRGQDVALRCDPISGHVSLYWYRQALGQGPEFLTYFNYEAQQDKSGLPNDRFSAERPEGSISTLTIQRTEQRDSAMYRCASSQPWTKSGTQYFGPGTRLLVL.

This chain uses TRBV6-6 with TRBJ1-2; the D gene is possibly TRBD1 (6 bases). Deletions cut 8 bases from V and 2 bases from J, with 6 bases between. The germline V gene has CDR1 MNHNY and CDR2 SVGAGI (reference sequence). The CDR3 is 11 amino acids. In DNA form, the CDR3 reads TGTGCCAGCGGGACAAACTATGGCTACACCTTC. Its translation is CASGTNYGYTF.

In regard to this clone: This likely comes from a read error, as the CDR3 has no conserved phenylalanine or tryptophan at its end. The rearrangement joins TRBV28 to TRBJ2-7, with a possible D match to TRBD1 (6 bases). CDR1 is MDHEN and CDR2 is SYDVKM in the germline V gene. V gave up 5 bases and J gave up 4 bases, with 18 bases separating them. This CDR3 comprises 15 residues. In nucleotides, the CDR3 is TGTGCCAGCAGTATCACCTTAGGGACAAAGTACGAGCAGTACCTC. It yields the protein CASSITLGTKYEQYL.

V and J are TRBV28 and TRBJ2-5; 7 nucleotides line up with TRBD2. The DNA end is more similar to TRBJ2-7, so the J call may be wrong. This CDR3 has 15 residues. The germline gives CDR1 MDHEN, CDR2 SYDVKM. CDR3 protein: CASSFTHAGAYEQYF. The CDR3, as DNA: TGTGCCAGCAGTTTTACCCACGCGGGAGCCTACGAGCAGTACTTC.

The chain joins TRBV6-1 to TRBJ1-3; D is unresolved. In germline, CDR1 is MNHNS, CDR2 SASEGT. Trimming took 8 bases from V and 2 from J, leaving 16 bases between them. This CDR3 contains 15 residues. The CDR3 protein is CASLRRGEAGNTIYF. The CDR3 DNA reads TGTGCCAGCCTTCGGCGGGGAGAGGCTGGAAACACCATATATTTT.

This chain joins TRBV4-1 and TRBJ1-2, with TRBD1 matching over 8 bases. This CDR3 has 17 amino acids. J lost 8 bases, V lost 4 bases, and 18 bases had no gene match. Germline lookup yields CDR1 MGHRA and CDR2 YSYEKL. The CDR3 DNA reads as TGCGCCAGCAGCCCTTGGACAGGGCGCTCGAAGGACTGGGGCTACACCTTC. Encoded protein: CASSPWTGRSKDWGYTF.

The J gene is TRBJ1-3, the V gene TRBV28; no reliable D call. CDR1 is MDHEN, CDR2 SYDVKM, per germline. This CDR3 spans 17 amino acids. V lost 7 bases, J lost 0 bases, and 19 bases lay in between. The CDR3 loop reads CASTPYGPIGSGNTIYF. Written as DNA, the CDR3 is TGTGCCAGCACCCCATATGGCCCTATCGGCTCTGGAAACACCATATATTTT.

The chain carries TRBV2 and TRBJ1-1; D remains ambiguous. From germline, CDR1 is SNHLY and CDR2 FYNNEI. The CDR3 has 11 residues. V dropped 4 bases and J dropped 7 bases, with 7 bases sitting between them. The CDR3 protein is CASSGTLEAFF. The DNA of the CDR3 is TGTGCCAGCAGTGGAACGCTTGAAGCTTTCTTT. Using reference TRBV2 and TRBJ1-1 for the parts outside the CDR3, the full variable domain is EPEVTQTPSHQVTQMGQEVILRCVPISNHLYFYWYRQILGQKVEFLVSFYNNEISEKSEIFDDQFSVERPDGSNFTLKIRSTKLEDSAMYFCASSGTLEAFFGQGTRLTVV.

This clone was recorded once. The chain has TRBV5-1 and TRBJ1-2; perhaps TRBD1 as D (6 bases). V lost 0 bases, J lost 4 bases, and 13 bases lay in between. This CDR3 has 15 residues. In germline, CDR1 is SGHRS, CDR2 YFSETQ. The CDR3 reads CASSLGAGGGYGYTF. The DNA for the CDR3 is TGCGCCAGCAGCTTGGGTGCGGGGGGCGGCTATGGCTACACCTTC.